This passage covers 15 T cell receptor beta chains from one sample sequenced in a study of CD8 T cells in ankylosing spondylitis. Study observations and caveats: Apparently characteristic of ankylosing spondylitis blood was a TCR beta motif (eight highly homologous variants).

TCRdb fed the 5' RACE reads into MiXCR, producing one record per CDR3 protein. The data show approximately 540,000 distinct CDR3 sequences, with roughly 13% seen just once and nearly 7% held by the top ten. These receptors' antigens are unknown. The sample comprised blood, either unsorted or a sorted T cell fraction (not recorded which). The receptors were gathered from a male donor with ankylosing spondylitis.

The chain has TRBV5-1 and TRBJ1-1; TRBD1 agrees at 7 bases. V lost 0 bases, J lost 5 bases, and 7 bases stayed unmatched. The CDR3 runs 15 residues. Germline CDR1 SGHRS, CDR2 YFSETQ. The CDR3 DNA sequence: TGCGCCAGCAGCTTGGAAGAACAGGGGAAAACTGAAGCTTTCTTT. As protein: CASSLEEQGKTEAFF.

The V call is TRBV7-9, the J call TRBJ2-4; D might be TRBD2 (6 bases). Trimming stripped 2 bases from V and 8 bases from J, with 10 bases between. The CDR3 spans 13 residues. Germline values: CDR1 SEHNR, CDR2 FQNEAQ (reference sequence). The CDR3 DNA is TGTGCCAGCAGCTTAACACTAGCAGACATTCAGTACTTC. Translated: CASSLTLADIQYF.

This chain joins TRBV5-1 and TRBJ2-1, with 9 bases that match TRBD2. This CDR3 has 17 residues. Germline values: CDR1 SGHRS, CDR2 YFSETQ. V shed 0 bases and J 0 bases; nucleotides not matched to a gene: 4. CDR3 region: CASSLGLAGYSYNEQFF. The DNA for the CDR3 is TGCGCCAGCAGCTTGGGGCTAGCGGGGTACTCCTACAATGAGCAGTTCTTC.

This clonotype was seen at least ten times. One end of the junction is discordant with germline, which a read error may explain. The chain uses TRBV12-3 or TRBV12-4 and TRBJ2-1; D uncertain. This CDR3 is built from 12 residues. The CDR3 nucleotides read TGTGCCAGCAGCCTTAACGATGCGCCTCTGGTCTTC. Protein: CASSLNDAPLVF.

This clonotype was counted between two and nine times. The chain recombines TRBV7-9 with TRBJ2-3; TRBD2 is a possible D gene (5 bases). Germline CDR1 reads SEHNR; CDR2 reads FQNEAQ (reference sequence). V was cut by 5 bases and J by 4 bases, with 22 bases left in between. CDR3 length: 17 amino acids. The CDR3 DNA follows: TGTGCCAGCAGCCCGGCGGACGGAGGCCCTCCCGCAGATACGCAGTATTTT. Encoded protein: CASSPADGGPPADTQYF.

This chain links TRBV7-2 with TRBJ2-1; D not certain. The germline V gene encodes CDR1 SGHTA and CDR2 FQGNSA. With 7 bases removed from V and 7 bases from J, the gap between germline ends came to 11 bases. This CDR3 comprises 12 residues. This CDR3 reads CASTLGYNEQFF. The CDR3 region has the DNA TGTGCCAGCACCCTAGGGTATAATGAGCAGTTCTTC.

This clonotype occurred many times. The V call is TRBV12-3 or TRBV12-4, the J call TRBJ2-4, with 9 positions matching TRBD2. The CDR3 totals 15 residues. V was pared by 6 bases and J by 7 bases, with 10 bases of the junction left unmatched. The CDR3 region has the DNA TGTGCCAGCAGCTTCCCCGGAAGCGGGAGGAACATTCAGTACTTC. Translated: CASSFPGSGRNIQYF.

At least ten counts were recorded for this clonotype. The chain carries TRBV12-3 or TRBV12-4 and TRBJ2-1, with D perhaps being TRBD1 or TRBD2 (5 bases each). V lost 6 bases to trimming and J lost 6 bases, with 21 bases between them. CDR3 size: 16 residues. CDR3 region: CASRTSGLLKGNEQFF. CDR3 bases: TGTGCCAGCAGAACCTCGGGGCTCCTAAAGGGCAATGAGCAGTTCTTC.

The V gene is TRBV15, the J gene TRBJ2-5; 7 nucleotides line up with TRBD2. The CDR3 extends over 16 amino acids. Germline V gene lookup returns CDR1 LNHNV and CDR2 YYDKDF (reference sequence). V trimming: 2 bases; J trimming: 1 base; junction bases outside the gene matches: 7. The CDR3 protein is CATSRNPAGVQETQYF. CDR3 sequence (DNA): TGTGCCACCAGCAGAAATCCGGCGGGGGTCCAAGAGACCCAGTACTTC.

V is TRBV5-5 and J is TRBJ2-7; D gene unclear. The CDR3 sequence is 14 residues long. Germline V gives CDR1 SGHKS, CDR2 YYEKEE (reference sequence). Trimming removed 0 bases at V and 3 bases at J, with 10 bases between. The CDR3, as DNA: TGTGCCAGCAGCTTGGTCGACCGAGGCTACGAGCAGTACTTC. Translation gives CASSLVDRGYEQYF.

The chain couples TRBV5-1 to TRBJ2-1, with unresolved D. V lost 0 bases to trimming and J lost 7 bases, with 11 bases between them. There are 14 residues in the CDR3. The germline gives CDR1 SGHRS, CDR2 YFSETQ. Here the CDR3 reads CASSLALGKNEQFF. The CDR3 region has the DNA TGCGCCAGCAGCTTGGCCTTGGGGAAGAATGAGCAGTTCTTC.

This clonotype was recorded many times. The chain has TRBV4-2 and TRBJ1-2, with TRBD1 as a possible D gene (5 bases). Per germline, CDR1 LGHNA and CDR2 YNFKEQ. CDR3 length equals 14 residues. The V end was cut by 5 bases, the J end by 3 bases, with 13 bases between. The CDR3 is CASSDGGSDYGYTF. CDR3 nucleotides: TGTGCCAGCAGCGACGGGGGGTCGGACTATGGCTACACCTTC.

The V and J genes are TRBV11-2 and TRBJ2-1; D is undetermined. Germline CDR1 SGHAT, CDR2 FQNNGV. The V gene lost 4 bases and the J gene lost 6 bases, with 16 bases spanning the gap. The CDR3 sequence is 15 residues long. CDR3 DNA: TGTGCCAGCAGCTCCTCTCTGTGGGAATCCAATGAGCAGTTCTTC. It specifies CASSSSLWESNEQFF. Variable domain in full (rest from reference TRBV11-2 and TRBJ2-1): EAGVAQSPRYKIIEKRQSVAFWCNPISGHATLYWYQQILGQGPKLLIQFQNNGVVDDSQLPKDRFSAERLKGVDSTLKIQPAKLEDSAVYLCASSSSLWESNEQFFGPGTRLTVL.

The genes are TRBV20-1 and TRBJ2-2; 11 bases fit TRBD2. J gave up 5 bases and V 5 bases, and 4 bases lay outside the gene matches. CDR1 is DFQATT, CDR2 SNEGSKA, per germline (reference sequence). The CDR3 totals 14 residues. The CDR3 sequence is CSAGLAGSTGELFF. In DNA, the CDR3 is TGCAGTGCTGGACTAGCGGGTTCAACCGGGGAGCTGTTTTTT.

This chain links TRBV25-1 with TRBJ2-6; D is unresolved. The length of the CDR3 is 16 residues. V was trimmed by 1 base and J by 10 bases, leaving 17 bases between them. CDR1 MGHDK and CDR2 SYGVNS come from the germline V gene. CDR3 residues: CASSESEPRSWNVLTF. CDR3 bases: TGTGCCAGCAGTGAATCCGAGCCCAGGTCTTGGAACGTCCTGACTTTC.